The 8 T cell receptor beta chains below come from one sample, sequenced in a study of response to subunit inactivated influenza vaccine. TCRdb itself ran the RT-PCR reads through MiXCR, one entry per CDR3 protein. The sample includes about 190,000 distinct CDR3 sequences, 13% to 15% of them seen just once. This specimen was CD8+ T cells sorted from PBMCs, taken less than 6 days after vaccination. The receptors were sampled from a man aged 50-60 years who received an inactivated influenza vaccine.

This clonotype occurred a few times. The V and J genes are TRBV6-5 and TRBJ2-7; 10 bases map to TRBD2. Germline V lookup: CDR1 MNHEY, CDR2 SVGAGI. The CDR3 spans 16 residues. J lost 1 base, V lost 4 bases, and 7 bases had no gene match. Written as DNA, the CDR3 is TGTGCCAGCAGTTCCCTACTAGCGGGAAGGTCCTACGAGCAGTACTTC. This codes for CASSSLLAGRSYEQYF.

This clonotype was seen a few times. The J gene is TRBJ2-7, the V gene TRBV5-1; maybe TRBD1 (6 bases). Trimming took 4 bases from V and 5 from J, leaving 16 bases between them. Germline V gives CDR1 SGHRS, CDR2 YFSETQ. CDR3 length equals 14 residues. CDR3 in DNA: TGCGCCAGCAGCCTGGACAGATACCTCCACGAGCAGTACTTC. Amino acid sequence: CASSLDRYLHEQYF.

The CDR3 region is CASSLLGGSQPQHF. For the CDR3, the DNA is TGTGCCAGCAGTTTACTGGGGGGCTCTCAGCCCCAGCATTTT. The J gene is TRBJ1-5, the V gene TRBV12-3 or TRBV12-4, with a tentative D call TRBD1 (6 bases). Between the trimmed V and J ends, which lost 2 bases and 6 bases, there was a span of 11 bases. The CDR3 sequence is 14 residues long.

V usage is TRBV5-1 and J usage is TRBJ1-2; D not resolved. This CDR3 is built from 15 residues. The germline V gene has CDR1 SGHRS and CDR2 YFSETQ. Trimming shortened V by 0 bases and J by 4 bases, and 13 bases separated the two germline ends. CDR3 DNA sequence: TGCGCCAGCAGCTTGGCTATTCAGGCGCTCTATGGCTACACCTTC. Its translation is CASSLAIQALYGYTF.

The rearrangement uses TRBV12-2 and TRBJ2-2; the table's D call, TRBD2, has no DNA check behind it. TRBV12-2 is flagged as a pseudogene. The CDR3 length is 17 residues. The chain's CDR3 is CASRLSPLASNTGELFF. CDR3 nucleotides: TGTGCAAGTCGCTTATCCCCGCTAGCGTCGAACACCGGGGAGCTGTTTTTT.

The chain is built from TRBV6-2 or TRBV6-3 and TRBJ2-5; perhaps TRBD2 as D (6 bases). The CDR3 extends over 13 amino acids. V lost 2 bases and J lost 2, with 6 bases in between. The germline V gene has CDR1 MNHEY and CDR2 SVGEGT. The CDR3, as DNA: TGTGCCAGCAGTTACGGGGGGCAAGAGACCCAGTACTTC. Amino acid sequence: CASSYGGQETQYF.

The rearrangement uses TRBV6-2 or TRBV6-3 and TRBJ2-1; D remains unclear. In germline, CDR1 is MNHEY, CDR2 SVGEGT. The CDR3 is made up of 12 amino acids. V was shortened by 0 bases and J by 11 bases, with 8 bases between the two germline ends. As DNA, the CDR3 is TGTGCCAGCAGTTACTCTGGGGATCAGCAGTTCTTC. It specifies CASSYSGDQQFF.

The V call is TRBV6-5, the J call TRBJ2-1; 9 bases agree with TRBD2. Germline assignment: CDR1 MNHEY and CDR2 SVGAGI. J was trimmed by 14 bases and V by 0 bases; bases with no gene match: 8. The CDR3 is made up of 14 amino acids. CDR3 protein: CASSYSSTREGEFF. In DNA form, the CDR3 reads TGTGCCAGCAGTTACTCGAGTACGCGGGAGGGAGAGTTCTTC.